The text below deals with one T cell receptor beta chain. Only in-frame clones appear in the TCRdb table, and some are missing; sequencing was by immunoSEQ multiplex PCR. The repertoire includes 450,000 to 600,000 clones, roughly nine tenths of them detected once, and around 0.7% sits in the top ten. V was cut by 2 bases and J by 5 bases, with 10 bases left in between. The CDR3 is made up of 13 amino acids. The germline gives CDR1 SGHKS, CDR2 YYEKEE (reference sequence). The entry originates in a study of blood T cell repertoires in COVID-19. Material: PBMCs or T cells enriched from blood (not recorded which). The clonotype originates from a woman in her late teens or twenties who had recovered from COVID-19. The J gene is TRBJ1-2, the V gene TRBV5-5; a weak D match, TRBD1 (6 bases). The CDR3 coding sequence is TGTGCCAGCAGCTTAGGACAGTCTTATGGCTACACCTTC. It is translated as CASSLGQSYGYTF.